This passage covers 28 T cell receptor beta chains from one sample sequenced in a study of siplizumab effects on memory and regulatory T cells. The method was immunoSEQ multiplex PCR; TCRdb's version includes in-frame clones alone and lacks a portion of them. The table shows just under 85,000 clones, with roughly 87% occurring only once. The source material was Tregs sorted from blood. The receptor set was obtained from a human donor in good health.

The V and J genes are TRBV10-1 and TRBJ2-3, with TRBD2 identical over 8 bases. Trimming removed 3 bases from V and 1 base from J; junction bases left unmatched: 6. The germline CDR1 and CDR2 sequences are WNHNN and SYGVQD (reference sequence). The CDR3 has 16 residues. In DNA form, the CDR3 reads TGCGCCAGCAGTGAAGGGGCGGGGGGACGCACAGATACGCAGTATTTT. Protein: CASSEGAGGRTDTQYF.

This chain connects TRBV10-2 to TRBJ2-1; 8 nucleotides align to TRBD2. CDR1 and CDR2 from the germline V gene are WSHSY and SAAADI. V lost 6 bases, J lost 10 bases, and 11 bases stayed unmatched. The CDR3 runs to 14 residues. The CDR3 DNA sequence: TGCGCCAGCAGCACTGCGGGGGGCCCAACGGAGCAGTTCTTC. Encoded protein: CASSTAGGPTEQFF.

V usage is TRBV5-5 and J usage is TRBJ1-2, with a tentative D call TRBD1 (5 bases). Germline V gene data show CDR1 as SGHKS and CDR2 as YYEKEE (reference sequence). V lost 4 bases to trimming and J lost 5 bases, with 9 bases between them. This CDR3 is 12 amino acids long. CDR3 residues: CASSPEGYGYTF. The CDR3 nucleotides are TGTGCCAGCAGCCCGGAGGGGTATGGCTACACCTTC. Together with reference TRBV5-5 and TRBJ1-2, the CDR3 gives the full variable domain: DAGVTQSPTHLIKTRGQQVTLRCSPISGHKSVSWYQQVLGQGPQFIFQYYEKEERGRGNFPDRFSARQFPNYSSELNVNALLLGDSALYLCASSPEGYGYTFGSGTRLTVV.

This chain joins TRBV11-2 and TRBJ2-7; no clear D. The CDR3 covers 14 residues. The V and J ends lost 0 bases and 2 bases respectively, with 8 bases between them. Per the germline V gene, CDR1 is SGHAT and CDR2 is FQNNGV. The CDR3: CASSLEGRAYEQYF. CDR3 DNA: TGTGCCAGCAGCTTAGAGGGCCGAGCCTACGAGCAGTACTTC.

The rearrangement links TRBV9 to TRBJ1-5, with D uncertain. CDR1 and CDR2 from the germline V gene are SGDLS and YYNGEE. This CDR3 region has 13 residues. V lost 4 bases and J 5 bases, leaving 10 bases between the germline ends. For the CDR3, the DNA is TGTGCCAGCAGCTTTAGCACAGATCAGCCCCAGCATTTT. Its protein is CASSFSTDQPQHF.

V gene TRBV19 combines with J gene TRBJ1-1, with a tentative D call TRBD1 (5 bases). Germline loops: CDR1 LNHDA, CDR2 SQIVND (reference sequence). The CDR3 has 16 residues. V shed 4 bases and J shed 0 bases, with 15 bases lying between them. As DNA, the CDR3 is TGTGCCAGTAGTAGTCTTGCCGGGACCCTGAACACTGAAGCTTTCTTT. Translating it yields CASSSLAGTLNTEAFF.

V usage is TRBV18 and J usage is TRBJ1-1; the D is unclear. Germline loops: CDR1 KGHSH, CDR2 LQKENI. CDR3 size: 15 residues. Trimming shortened V by 2 bases and J by 3 bases, and 13 bases separated the two germline ends. Here the CDR3 DNA reads TGTGCCAGCTCACCATATTTCGGGGTGGACACTGAAGCTTTCTTT. Its protein is CASSPYFGVDTEAFF.

The chain couples TRBV23-1 to TRBJ2-7, with 10 bases fitting TRBD1. TRBV23-1 qualifies as an ORF whose function is uncertain. The CDR3 is made up of 16 amino acids. The ends lost 6 bases at V and 7 bases at J; junction bases unmatched: 15. The CDR3 bases are TGCGCCAGCAGGTTCCTTTCTGGGACAGGGGTAGGAGAGCAGTACTTC. Amino acids: CASRFLSGTGVGEQYF.

This clone occurred a few times. J is TRBJ1-2 and V is TRBV2; D not resolved. Germline assignment: CDR1 SNHLY and CDR2 FYNNEI. The germline V and J ends were trimmed by 5 bases and 1 base, with 8 bases remaining between them. This CDR3 has 13 amino acids. The CDR3 nucleotides are TGTGCCAGCAGTCCGACGATTAACTATGGCTACACCTTC. It codes for CASSPTINYGYTF.

The chain couples TRBV9 to TRBJ1-5; TRBD1 might be the D (5 bases). The V end was cut by 4 bases, the J end by 2 bases, with 16 bases between. The CDR3 loop spans 16 amino acids. Germline CDR1 and CDR2: SGDLS and YYNGEE. The CDR3 loop reads CASSLKIRVGNQPQHF. The CDR3 DNA is TGTGCCAGCAGCCTAAAGATCAGGGTTGGCAATCAGCCCCAGCATTTT.

In DNA form, the CDR3 reads TGTGCCAGCAGCTTAGAACTAGCGGAGACCCAGTACTTC. It translates to CASSLELAETQYF. This rearrangement joins TRBV7-2 to TRBJ2-5, with 7 bases aligning to TRBD2. CDR3 length: 13 residues. Looked up from germline, CDR1 is SGHTA and CDR2 is FQGNSA. V lost 1 base and J lost 5; bases outside the gene matches: 1.

This chain links TRBV19 with TRBJ2-4, with D perhaps TRBD2 (7 bases). Per the germline V gene, CDR1 is LNHDA and CDR2 is SQIVND (reference sequence). The V and J ends lost 5 bases and 1 base respectively, with 12 bases between them. This CDR3 contains 15 residues. The DNA of the CDR3 is TGTGCCAGTAGTCTGGGAGGGGGTGCCAAAAACATTCAGTACTTC. Translation gives CASSLGGGAKNIQYF.

The rearrangement links TRBV2 to TRBJ1-2; 9 bases match TRBD1. Trimming at V came to 7 bases and at J to 8 bases, leaving 5 bases not matched to a gene. CDR3 length: 12 amino acids. Germline values: CDR1 SNHLY, CDR2 FYNNEI. CDR3 sequence reads: CASTRTGDGYTF. For the CDR3, the DNA is TGTGCCAGCACCCGGACAGGGGACGGCTACACCTTC. Using reference TRBV2 and TRBJ1-2 for the parts outside the CDR3, the full variable domain is EPEVTQTPSHQVTQMGQEVILRCVPISNHLYFYWYRQILGQKVEFLVSFYNNEISEKSEIFDDQFSVERPDGSNFTLKIRSTKLEDSAMYFCASTRTGDGYTFGSGTRLTVV.

The chain couples TRBV5-1 to TRBJ1-1; a possible D gene is TRBD1 (5 bases). The CDR3 contains 14 residues. The germline gives CDR1 SGHRS, CDR2 YFSETQ. Trimming took off 4 bases at V and 1 base at J, with 11 bases between the two ends. This CDR3 reads CASSKPQGNTEAFF. The CDR3 DNA reads TGCGCCAGCAGCAAACCCCAGGGGAACACTGAAGCTTTCTTT.

V gene TRBV28 combines with J gene TRBJ1-2; tentatively, D is TRBD1 (6 bases). Trimming shortened V by 7 bases and J by 8 bases, and 17 bases separated the two germline ends. The CDR3 runs to 13 residues. Per the germline V gene, CDR1 is MDHEN and CDR2 is SYDVKM. The CDR3 is CASNSGHIYGYTF. DNA for the CDR3: TGTGCCAGCAACTCGGGACATATCTACGGCTACACCTTC.

V and J are TRBV10-1 and TRBJ2-4, with a possible D match to TRBD1 (6 bases). The CDR3 length is 16 residues. Trimming removed 10 bases at V and 8 bases at J, with 27 bases between. Germline V gene sequence: CDR1 WNHNN, CDR2 SYGVQD (reference sequence). CDR3 sequence reads: CATYGTGYRAKYIQYF. CDR3 nucleotides: TGCGCCACCTACGGTACAGGGTATCGGGCTAAGTACATTCAGTACTTC.

The chain recombines TRBV5-1 with TRBJ2-5; D not resolved. The length of the CDR3 is 15 residues. Germline V lookup: CDR1 SGHRS, CDR2 YFSETQ. Trimming stripped 0 bases from V and 3 bases from J, with 12 bases between. CDR3: CASSLGVGSEETQYF. Here the CDR3 DNA reads TGCGCCAGCAGCTTGGGGGTAGGGTCGGAAGAGACCCAGTACTTC.

This sequence joins TRBV18 and TRBJ1-1; D not certain. The V end was cut by 6 bases, the J end by 5 bases, with 16 bases between. Germline V lookup: CDR1 KGHSH, CDR2 LQKENI. The CDR3 runs to 14 residues. The CDR3 protein is CASSPRLVWTEAFF. The CDR3, as DNA: TGTGCCAGCTCCCCCCGGCTGGTGTGGACTGAAGCTTTCTTT.

This chain links TRBV7-3 with TRBJ1-5; D gene unclear. CDR1 and CDR2 (germline): SGHTA, FQGTGA. This CDR3 region has 13 residues. V was clipped by 3 bases and J by 7 bases, with 10 bases between them. The CDR3 is CASSLLAGQPQHF. CDR3 bases: TGTGCCAGCAGCTTGCTAGCTGGACAGCCCCAGCATTTT.

This sequence joins TRBV5-1 and TRBJ1-2, with D hard to call. Trimming shortened V by 0 bases and J by 4 bases, and 10 bases separated the two germline ends. The CDR3 contains 14 residues. Germline V lookup: CDR1 SGHRS, CDR2 YFSETQ. The CDR3 coding sequence is TGCGCCAGCAGCTTGGAATGGGGTAGCTATGGCTACACCTTC. Its translation: CASSLEWGSYGYTF.

The rearrangement links TRBV11-2 to TRBJ2-5; a weak D match, TRBD1 (5 bases). The CDR3 is 14 amino acids. V was cut by 1 base and J by 5 bases, with 11 bases left in between. The germline gives CDR1 SGHAT, CDR2 FQNNGV. CDR3 region: CASSLGGQGETQYF. In nucleotides, the CDR3 is TGTGCCAGCAGCTTAGGCGGACAAGGGGAGACCCAGTACTTC.

The V call is TRBV11-2, the J call TRBJ1-2; TRBD1 matches at 9 bases. Trimming at V came to 5 bases and at J to 6 bases, leaving 10 bases not matched to a gene. Germline assignment: CDR1 SGHAT and CDR2 FQNNGV. CDR3 length: 15 amino acids. This chain's CDR3 is CASSRTGTGGDGYTF. Written as DNA, the CDR3 is TGTGCCAGCAGCCGCACGGGTACAGGGGGCGATGGCTACACCTTC.

The V call is TRBV19, the J call TRBJ2-7; 8 bases line up with TRBD1. Germline trimming cut 1 base from V and 2 bases from J; bases unmatched to any gene: 1. Germline lookup yields CDR1 LNHDA and CDR2 SQIVND (reference sequence). This CDR3 has 14 amino acids. The CDR3 nucleotides read TGTGCCAGTAGTATAGGGACAGGGACCTACGAGCAGTACTTC. It encodes CASSIGTGTYEQYF.

V is TRBV4-1 and J is TRBJ1-4; D unresolved. This CDR3 has 14 residues. V was cut by 4 bases and J by 4 bases, with 10 bases left in between. Germline loops: CDR1 MGHRA, CDR2 YSYEKL. The CDR3 region is CASSLLPINEKLFF. The DNA of the CDR3 is TGCGCCAGCAGCCTATTACCGATTAATGAAAAACTGTTTTTT.

The chain recombines TRBV6-6 with TRBJ2-7; D remains ambiguous. V was shortened by 3 bases and J by 0 bases, with 3 bases between the two germline ends. The CDR3 has 12 amino acids. CDR1 MNHNY and CDR2 SVGAGI come from the germline V gene (reference sequence). CDR3 in amino acids: CASSYSSYEQYF. Written as DNA, the CDR3 is TGTGCCAGCAGTTATAGCTCCTACGAGCAGTACTTC.

The chain joins TRBV4-1 to TRBJ2-7; D unresolved. The CDR3 consists of 14 residues. CDR1 MGHRA and CDR2 YSYEKL come from the germline V gene. V was pared by 4 bases and J by 2 bases, with 12 bases between. The CDR3 coding sequence is TGCGCCAGCAGCCGCGGAGAATCCCCCTACGAGCAGTACTTC. Its protein product is CASSRGESPYEQYF.

This clone was observed a few times. The chain joins TRBV5-1 to TRBJ1-2; D call uncertain. Germline values: CDR1 SGHRS, CDR2 YFSETQ. This CDR3 is 15 amino acids long. The V gene lost 3 bases and the J gene lost 4 bases, with 16 bases spanning the gap. In nucleotides, the CDR3 is TGCGCCAGCAGCTCCTCCTCGCACTTGGGCTATGGCTACACCTTC. This sequence encodes CASSSSSHLGYGYTF.

This clone was seen a handful of times. The chain joins TRBV6-1 to TRBJ1-2; D uncertain. The germline V gene encodes CDR1 MNHNS and CDR2 SASEGT. V shed 4 bases and J shed 5 bases, with 8 bases lying between them. The CDR3 sequence is 12 residues long. The CDR3 loop reads CASSGDGYGYTF. The CDR3 DNA reads as TGTGCCAGCAGTGGAGACGGATATGGCTACACCTTC.